The 24 T cell receptor beta chains given below trace back to one sample, sequenced in a study of blood T cell repertoires in COVID-19. This table comes from immunoSEQ multiplex PCR, and its TCRdb copy is limited to in-frame clones, with some not included. The sample shows 250,000 to 350,000 clones, approximately 88% of them seen only once. Source material: peripheral blood. These receptors came from a woman aged 50 to 60 with active or convalescent COVID-19.

The chain joins TRBV6-5 to TRBJ2-7; 7 positions match TRBD2. The V segment lost 2 bases and the J segment 2 bases; nucleotides outside the gene matches: 3. The CDR3 has 14 amino acids. Germline-derived CDR1 and CDR2 are MNHEY and SVGAGI. The CDR3 DNA is TGTGCCAGCAGTTACGACGGACTAGCCTACGAGCAGTACTTC. Protein: CASSYDGLAYEQYF.

The chain combines TRBV30 with TRBJ2-7; D is perhaps TRBD1 (5 bases). CDR1 is GTSNPN and CDR2 is SVGIG in the germline V gene (reference sequence). V was trimmed by 2 bases and J by 8 bases, leaving 10 bases between them. The CDR3 is made up of 11 amino acids. The CDR3 loop reads CAWSFQGKQYF. Written as DNA, the CDR3 is TGTGCCTGGAGTTTCCAGGGTAAGCAGTACTTC.

V and J are TRBV18 and TRBJ2-4, with 9 bases identical to TRBD1. This CDR3 has 18 residues. CDR1 is KGHSH and CDR2 is LQKENI in the germline V gene. V dropped 3 bases and J dropped 3; count of bases not matched to a gene: 12. The CDR3 here is CASSPPGQGGFGKNIQYF. The CDR3 region has the DNA TGTGCCAGCTCACCCCCGGGACAGGGAGGTTTTGGCAAAAACATTCAGTACTTC.

This clone was picked up one time. V is TRBV2 and J is TRBJ1-1; 7 positions match TRBD1. V shed 3 bases, J shed 5 bases, and the junction held 3 bases outside the gene matches. This CDR3 is 13 amino acids long. In germline, CDR1 is SNHLY, CDR2 FYNNEI. The CDR3 DNA reads TGTGCCAGCAGTGACAGGGGGTGGACTGAAGCTTTCTTT. Protein product: CASSDRGWTEAFF. Using reference TRBV2 and TRBJ1-1 for the parts outside the CDR3, the full variable domain is EPEVTQTPSHQVTQMGQEVILRCVPISNHLYFYWYRQILGQKVEFLVSFYNNEISEKSEIFDDQFSVERPDGSNFTLKIRSTKLEDSAMYFCASSDRGWTEAFFGQGTRLTVV.

In this sample, this clone turned up once. CDR3 coding DNA: TGCGCCAGCAGCCGACCGGGACAGGGGCCCTACGAGCAGTACTTC. Amino acid sequence: CASSRPGQGPYEQYF. V usage is TRBV5-1 and J usage is TRBJ2-7, with 10 positions matching TRBD1. Germline trimming cut 4 bases from V and 2 bases from J; bases unmatched to any gene: 6. The CDR3 totals 15 residues. Per germline, CDR1 SGHRS and CDR2 YFSETQ.

This CDR3 reads CATSDSHGGRGVLRRYYGYTF. Written as DNA, the CDR3 is TGTGCCACCAGTGACTCACACGGGGGGCGGGGTGTATTACGTCGGTACTATGGCTACACCTTC. The rearrangement links TRBV24-1 to TRBJ1-2; tentative D call: TRBD1 (6 bases). This CDR3 is 21 amino acids long. Trimming removed 4 bases at V and 3 bases at J, with 32 bases between. CDR1 is KGHDR, CDR2 SFDVKD, per germline.

This clone has just one count. This sequence joins TRBV7-9 and TRBJ2-7; TRBD2 matches at 11 bases. The CDR3 runs 14 residues. The V and J ends lost 6 bases and 3 bases, in that order; junction bases with no gene match: 4. CDR1 and CDR2 from the germline V gene are SEHNR and FQNEAQ (reference sequence). The CDR3 protein is CASSNLAGGYEQYF. The CDR3 DNA sequence: TGTGCCAGCAGTAATCTAGCGGGGGGCTACGAGCAGTACTTC.

The chain uses TRBV19 and TRBJ1-1; 7 nucleotides line up with TRBD1. This CDR3 contains 14 residues. Unmatched junction bases numbered 8, after V lost 5 bases and J lost 5 bases. Germline V gives CDR1 LNHDA, CDR2 SQIVND (reference sequence). The CDR3 sequence is CASSRDRVVTEAFF. As DNA, the CDR3 is TGTGCCAGTAGTCGCGACAGGGTTGTGACTGAAGCTTTCTTT.

In the case of this clone: Other DNA sequences from this sample encode an identical CDR3 as well. The rearrangement uses TRBV5-4 and TRBJ1-1, with a weak D call TRBD1 (6 bases). Germline assignment: CDR1 SGHNT and CDR2 YYREEE (reference sequence). The CDR3 has 14 amino acids. V lost 2 bases to trimming and J lost 4 bases, with 12 bases between them. In DNA form, the CDR3 reads TGTGCCAGCAGCTTACAGGGAGTAGGCACTGAAGCTTTCTTT. Amino acids: CASSLQGVGTEAFF.

The genes are TRBV4-2 and TRBJ1-3; D not certain. The CDR3 is 16 amino acids. Between the trimmed V and J ends, which lost 0 bases and 0 bases, there was a span of 9 bases. In germline, CDR1 is LGHNA, CDR2 YNFKEQ. The chain's CDR3 is CASSQDRAYSGNTIYF. The CDR3 nucleotides read TGTGCCAGCAGCCAAGATAGAGCGTACTCTGGAAACACCATATATTTT.

The count of this clone is one. The CDR3 here is CATSRQTSGEETQYF. CDR3 bases: TGTGCCACCAGCAGGCAGACTAGCGGAGAAGAGACCCAGTACTTC. This sequence joins TRBV15 and TRBJ2-5, with 9 bases matching TRBD2. Germline V lookup: CDR1 LNHNV, CDR2 YYDKDF (reference sequence). CDR3 length: 15 amino acids. The V and J ends lost 3 bases and 3 bases, in that order; junction bases with no gene match: 5. Using reference TRBV15 and TRBJ2-5 for the parts outside the CDR3, the full variable domain is DAMVIQNPRYQVTQFGKPVTLSCSQTLNHNVMYWYQQKSSQAPKLLFHYYDKDFNNEADTPDNFQSRRPNTSFCFLDIRSPGLGDTAMYLCATSRQTSGEETQYFGPGTRLLVL.

The gene calls are TRBV7-2 and TRBJ1-5; D not certain. The CDR3 totals 13 residues. The germline V and J ends were trimmed by 2 bases and 5 bases, with 7 bases remaining between them. Germline V CDR1 and CDR2: SGHTA, FQGNSA. This chain's CDR3 is CASSLYQDQPQHF. CDR3 sequence (DNA): TGTGCCAGCAGCTTATATCAGGATCAGCCCCAGCATTTT.

The chain carries TRBV30 and TRBJ1-3, with TRBD1 identical over 10 bases. The CDR3 extends over 15 amino acids. Trimming took 6 bases from V and 1 from J; bases not matched to a gene: 6. Germline lookup yields CDR1 GTSNPN and CDR2 SVGIG (reference sequence). The CDR3 DNA reads as TGTGCCTGCCGGGACAGGGGATCGTCTGGAAACACCATATATTTT. Encoded protein: CACRDRGSSGNTIYF.

This clone showed up many times. This rearrangement joins TRBV5-6 to TRBJ1-1; a possible D gene is TRBD1 (6 bases). CDR1 is SGHDT and CDR2 is YYEEEE in the germline V gene. This CDR3 contains 14 residues. Trimming pared 1 base from V and 4 bases from J, leaving 11 bases between. In nucleotides, the CDR3 is TGTGCCAGCAGCTTGTTGAGACAGGCCACTGAAGCTTTCTTT. Translating gives CASSLLRQATEAFF.

This sequence joins TRBV12-5 and TRBJ1-6; tentative D call: TRBD1 (6 bases). The V gene's germline CDR1 is LGHNT and CDR2 FRNRAP. The CDR3 consists of 14 residues. The ends were cut back, 6 bases at V and 6 bases at J, with 12 bases in the middle. CDR3 loop: CASGAGDPNSPLHF. CDR3 nucleotide sequence: TGTGCTAGTGGCGCAGGGGATCCTAATTCACCCCTCCACTTT.

This chain joins TRBV5-4 and TRBJ1-1, with 8 bases lining up with TRBD1. This CDR3 contains 14 residues. The ends lost 5 bases at V and 2 bases at J; junction bases unmatched: 5. Germline loops: CDR1 SGHNT, CDR2 YYREEE (reference sequence). The CDR3 coding sequence is TGTGCCAGCAGGTTTGACAGGGGTAACACTGAAGCTTTCTTT. Translation: CASRFDRGNTEAFF. The whole variable domain, remainder taken from reference TRBV5-4 and TRBJ1-1, is ETGVTQSPTHLIKTRGQQVTLRCSSQSGHNTVSWYQQALGQGPQFIFQYYREEENGRGNFPPRFSGLQFPNYSSELNVNALELDDSALYLCASRFDRGNTEAFFGQGTRLTVV.

This clone occurred a few times. The V and J genes are TRBV11-2 and TRBJ2-1; D not resolved. In germline, CDR1 is SGHAT, CDR2 FQNNGV. The CDR3 length is 13 residues. The V and J ends lost 5 bases and 1 base respectively, with 6 bases between them. CDR3 sequence: CASSPASYNEQFF. The CDR3 coding sequence is TGTGCCAGCAGCCCTGCGTCCTACAATGAGCAGTTCTTC.

Only one count was recorded for this clone. CDR3 nucleotides: TGTGCCAGCAGTTTCCCCGACAGGGGGCCTGAAGCTTTCTTT. Encoded protein: CASSFPDRGPEAFF. This chain uses TRBV28 with TRBJ1-1, with 10 bases aligning to TRBD1. Germline-derived CDR1 and CDR2 are MDHEN and SYDVKM. J gave up 6 bases and V 3 bases, and 4 bases lay outside the gene matches. The CDR3 spans 14 residues. The full variable domain, its missing parts supplied by reference TRBV28 and TRBJ1-1, is DVKVTQSSRYLVKRTGEKVFLECVQDMDHENMFWYRQDPGLGLRLIYFSYDVKMKEKGDIPEGYSVSREKKERFSLILESASTNQTSMYLCASSFPDRGPEAFFGQGTRLTVV.

The chain has TRBV2 and TRBJ2-1, with 8 bases lining up with TRBD2. The V gene's germline CDR1 is SNHLY and CDR2 FYNNEI. The trim removed 2 bases at V and 10 bases at J, leaving 4 bases unmatched. This CDR3 has 13 residues. The CDR3 region has the DNA TGTGCCAGCAGTGAATGGCGGGGGGACGAGCAGTTCTTC. As protein: CASSEWRGDEQFF.

CDR3 sequence (DNA): TGCGCCAGCAGCTTACGACAGGGGGACCTAGACGAGCAGTACTTC. This sequence encodes CASSLRQGDLDEQYF. J is TRBJ2-7 and V is TRBV5-1; 9 nucleotides align to TRBD1. V was clipped by 2 bases and J by 5 bases; unmatched bases: 8. Germline V gene lookup returns CDR1 SGHRS and CDR2 YFSETQ. This CDR3 is built from 15 residues.

The chain uses TRBV4-2 and TRBJ2-7, with 7 bases matching TRBD2. In germline, CDR1 is LGHNA, CDR2 YNFKEQ. V gave up 6 bases and J gave up 0 bases; unmatched junction bases: 8. This CDR3 has 15 amino acids. The CDR3 is CASRPSGISSYEQYF. CDR3 DNA: TGTGCCAGCAGACCCAGCGGGATTAGCTCCTACGAGCAGTACTTC.

V gene TRBV19 combines with J gene TRBJ2-6; D gene ambiguous. The CDR3 is made up of 14 amino acids. V was cut by 6 bases and J by 0 bases, with 6 bases left in between. CDR1 LNHDA and CDR2 SQIVND come from the germline V gene (reference sequence). The CDR3 bases are TGTGCCAGTAGGCGAGGCTCTGGGGCCAACGTCCTGACTTTC. Protein product: CASRRGSGANVLTF.

The chain links TRBV11-2 to TRBJ2-7; D might be TRBD1 (5 bases). The CDR3 is made up of 12 amino acids. Germline CDR1 reads SGHAT; CDR2 reads FQNNGV. V was pared by 7 bases and J by 3 bases, with 10 bases between. CDR3 region: CASTDTYYEQYF. The CDR3, as DNA: TGTGCCAGCACGGACACCTACTACGAGCAGTACTTC.

V usage is TRBV28 and J usage is TRBJ1-2; possibly TRBD1 for D (5 bases). The CDR3 runs to 21 residues. CDR1 and CDR2 from the germline V gene are MDHEN and SYDVKM. With 6 bases removed from V and 0 bases from J, the gap between germline ends came to 32 bases. As DNA, the CDR3 is TGTGCCAGCAGAATGACAGACTCTAACTATGGCTACACCTACTCTAACTATGGCTACACCTTC. Protein sequence: CASRMTDSNYGYTYSNYGYTF.